The 10 T cell receptor beta chains reported below all come from one sample, sequenced in a study of control samples from healthy donors and cancer patients (dated by TCRdb to 2020 to 2021). Library creation used the immunoSEQ multiplex PCR assay. TCRdb's version of the immuneACCESS table is confined to in-frame rearrangements and falls short of the full clone set. An unresolved V gene accounts for under half of the shortfall where checked; the remainder is of unknown origin. This sample comprises tens of thousands of clones, about 87% of them detected only once. The top ten clonotypes cover about 2% of the sample. The sample consisted of PBMCs. These receptors were collected from a woman between 55 and 75 years old with head and neck cancer.

This clone was seen only a few times. At one end the junction does not follow the germline gene, possibly because of a read error. The chain uses TRBV7-7 and TRBJ2-2; 9 nucleotides match TRBD2. Germline CDR1 and CDR2: SSHAT and FNYEAQ (reference sequence). This CDR3 contains 16 residues. The CDR3 sequence is CASSFGLAGNTGELFF. The CDR3 nucleotides read TGTGCTAGCAGCTTTGGGCTAGCGGGAAACACCGGGGAGCTGTTTTTT. The full variable domain, completed using reference TRBV7-7 and TRBJ2-2, is GAGVSQSPRYKVTKRGQDVTLRCDPISSHATLYWYQQALGQGPEFLTYFNYEAQPDKSGLPSDRFSAERPEGSISTLTIQRTEQRDSAMYRCASSFGLAGNTGELFFGEGSRLTVL.

This clone appeared a few times. V is TRBV7-9 and J is TRBJ2-3, with D perhaps TRBD2 (5 bases). CDR1 and CDR2 (germline): SEHNR, FQNEAQ (reference sequence). Trimming took off 5 bases at V and 11 bases at J, with 14 bases between the two ends. The CDR3 totals 12 residues. The CDR3 DNA sequence: TGTGCCAGCAGCACGGAGGTGGCTGTGCAGTATTTT. Protein sequence: CASSTEVAVQYF. The full variable domain, its missing parts supplied by reference TRBV7-9 and TRBJ2-3, is DTGVSQNPRHKITKRGQNVTFRCDPISEHNRLYWYRQTLGQGPEFLTYFQNEAQLEKSRLLSDRFSAERPKGSFSTLEIQRTEQGDSAMYLCASSTEVAVQYFGPGTRLTVL.

The chain joins TRBV4-2 to TRBJ1-2, with 7 bases identical to TRBD1. V lost 2 bases, J lost 4 bases, and 7 bases stayed unmatched. Germline values: CDR1 LGHNA, CDR2 YNFKEQ. This CDR3 has 15 amino acids. The CDR3 loop reads CASSQPGQASYGYTF. The CDR3 DNA is TGTGCCAGCAGCCAACCAGGACAGGCGAGCTATGGCTACACCTTC.

DNA for the CDR3: TGTGCCACCAGCAGAGAGCCGGTCAGCGGGGCGCTCTCGGAGTTCTTC. This gives the protein CATSREPVSGALSEFF. This chain joins TRBV15 and TRBJ2-1; 7 nucleotides agree with TRBD2. The CDR3 extends over 16 amino acids. Trimming removed 0 bases from V and 14 bases from J; junction bases left unmatched: 16. Germline CDR1 reads LNHNV; CDR2 reads YYDKDF (reference sequence).

This chain's CDR3 is CASSPSTGGETQYF. CDR3 bases: TGTGCCAGCTCACCATCGACAGGGGGGGAGACCCAGTACTTC. This chain links TRBV18 with TRBJ2-5, with 9 nucleotides matching TRBD1. Trimming cost V 2 bases and J 5 bases; bases outside gene matches: 3. This CDR3 comprises 14 residues. CDR1 and CDR2 from the germline V gene are KGHSH and LQKENI.

The rearrangement links TRBV5-8 to TRBJ2-7; D gene uncertain. This CDR3 region has 11 residues. The germline V gene has CDR1 SGHTS and CDR2 YDEGEE. The V end was cut by 1 base, the J end by 4 bases, with 3 bases between. The DNA of the CDR3 is TGTGCCAGCAGCTTGATATACGAGCAGTACTTC. It specifies CASSLIYEQYF.

V usage is TRBV9 and J usage is TRBJ2-2, with D maybe TRBD2 (6 bases). Trimming stripped 6 bases from V and 0 bases from J, with 15 bases between. The CDR3 extends over 16 amino acids. Germline values: CDR1 SGDLS, CDR2 YYNGEE. This chain's CDR3 is CASTPGTYTNTGELFF. For the CDR3, the DNA is TGTGCCAGCACCCCTGGGACTTATACGAACACCGGGGAGCTGTTTTTT. The variable domain in full, completed from reference TRBV9 and TRBJ2-2, reads DSGVTQTPKHLITATGQRVTLRCSPRSGDLSVYWYQQSLDQGLQFLIQYYNGEERAKGNILERFSAQQFPDLHSELNLSSLELGDSALYFCASTPGTYTNTGELFFGEGSRLTVL.

This rearrangement joins TRBV28 to TRBJ1-2; tentative D call: TRBD1 (5 bases). This CDR3 contains 15 residues. Germline V gene lookup returns CDR1 MDHEN and CDR2 SYDVKM. The ends were cut back, 3 bases at V and 7 bases at J, with 18 bases in the middle. CDR3 nucleotides: TGTGCCAGCAGTTTTTCAGGGATGGGTTTCTCTGGCTACACCTTC. This gives the protein CASSFSGMGFSGYTF.

The rearrangement uses TRBV5-1 and TRBJ2-2, with 8 positions matching TRBD1. CDR1 is SGHRS and CDR2 is YFSETQ in the germline V gene. The CDR3 sequence is 16 residues long. V lost 2 bases and J lost 0; bases outside the gene matches: 3. CDR3 sequence reads: CASSLRTGPNTGELFF. CDR3 DNA sequence: TGCGCCAGCAGCTTAAGGACAGGGCCGAACACCGGGGAGCTGTTTTTT.

The rearrangement links TRBV6-5 to TRBJ1-1; D is perhaps TRBD1 (6 bases). CDR3 size: 16 residues. Germline CDR1 MNHEY, CDR2 SVGAGI. The V end was cut by 2 bases, the J end by 1 base, with 14 bases between. The DNA for the CDR3 is TGTGCCAGCAGTTACACGCCAGGGGTATCGAACACTGAAGCTTTCTTT. Protein: CASSYTPGVSNTEAFF.